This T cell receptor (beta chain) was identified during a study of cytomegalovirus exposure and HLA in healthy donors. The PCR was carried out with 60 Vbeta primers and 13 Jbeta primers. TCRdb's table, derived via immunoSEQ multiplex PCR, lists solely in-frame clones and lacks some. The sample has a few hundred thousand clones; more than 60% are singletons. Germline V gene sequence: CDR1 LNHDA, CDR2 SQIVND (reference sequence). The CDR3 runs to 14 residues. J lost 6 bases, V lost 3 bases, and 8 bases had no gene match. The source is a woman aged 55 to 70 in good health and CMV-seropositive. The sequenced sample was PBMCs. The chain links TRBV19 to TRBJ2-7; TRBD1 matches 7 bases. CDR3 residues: CASSIRGRVSEQYF. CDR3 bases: TGTGCCAGTAGTATTAGGGGGCGAGTGAGCGAGCAGTACTTC.